Below are 5 T cell receptor beta chains sequenced from a single sample in a study of cytomegalovirus exposure and HLA in healthy donors. PCR amplification relied on 60 Vbeta primers (plus 13 Jbeta primers). Produced via immunoSEQ multiplex PCR; TCRdb's table is partial and in-frame only. This sample has 150,000 to 250,000 clones, with 65% to 85% found just once. Material for sequencing was PBMCs. These receptors were obtained from a boy aged 2 to 9 in good health and CMV-seronegative.

J is TRBJ2-3 and V is TRBV7-2; a weak D match, TRBD2 (5 bases). V was cut by 1 base and J by 6 bases, with 14 bases left in between. Germline CDR1 reads SGHTA; CDR2 reads FQGNSA. CDR3 length equals 15 residues. The DNA of the CDR3 is TGTGCCAGCAGCTTAGAGGTCGGGGTGGGGGATACGCAGTATTTT. It is translated as CASSLEVGVGDTQYF.

The genes are TRBV7-2 and TRBJ2-5; TRBD2 matches 10 bases. The CDR3 has 17 amino acids. The germline V gene has CDR1 SGHTA and CDR2 FQGNSA. With V trimmed by 1 base and J by 0 bases, 5 bases remained unmatched. CDR3 amino acids: CASSLVTAGGYQETQYF. In nucleotides, the CDR3 is TGTGCCAGCAGCTTAGTCACAGCGGGGGGGTACCAAGAGACCCAGTACTTC.

V and J are TRBV15 and TRBJ2-5; D might be TRBD2 (6 bases). Germline CDR1 is LNHNV and CDR2 is YYDKDF (reference sequence). The V end was cut by 1 base, the J end by 3 bases, with 15 bases between. The CDR3 runs 16 residues. CDR3 sequence: CATSRGFWGDEETQYF. In nucleotides, the CDR3 is TGTGCCACCAGCAGAGGATTTTGGGGGGATGAAGAGACCCAGTACTTC.

The chain combines TRBV7-2 with TRBJ2-7, with D possibly being TRBD2 (5 bases). The germline V gene has CDR1 SGHTA and CDR2 FQGNSA. Trimming pared 4 bases from V and 0 bases from J, leaving 10 bases between. The CDR3 is 14 residues long. CDR3 in amino acids: CASSWARGSYEQYF. DNA for the CDR3: TGTGCCAGCAGCTGGGCCCGGGGCTCCTACGAGCAGTACTTC.

This clone was counted only a few times. Other DNA sequences in this specimen translate into the identical CDR3. The chain combines TRBV19 with TRBJ1-6; D gene unclear. CDR3 length: 15 amino acids. In germline, CDR1 is LNHDA, CDR2 SQIVND (reference sequence). Deletions cut 7 bases from V and 5 bases from J, with 15 bases between. The CDR3 coding sequence is TGTGCCAGTAAGGGTTCCCGGGGAAATAATTCACCCCTCCACTTT. The encoded protein is CASKGSRGNNSPLHF.